These 2 T cell receptor beta chains came from one sample sequenced in a study of cytotoxic CD8 clonotypes in ibrutinib-treated CLL. The assay was immunoSEQ multiplex PCR, and TCRdb's table has in-frame clones only and misses some. The table includes over 65,000 clones, 70% to 80% detected once. Source: PBMCs, taken after 12 months of ibrutinib treatment. Receptors originate from a human donor with chronic lymphocytic leukemia.

This chain links TRBV5-8 with TRBJ2-5; 7 bases are a match to TRBD1. Germline V gives CDR1 SGHTS, CDR2 YDEGEE. CDR3 length: 13 amino acids. V lost 2 bases and J lost 5; bases outside the gene matches: 3. This CDR3 reads CASSLGGGETQYF. In DNA form, the CDR3 reads TGTGCCAGCAGCTTAGGGGGCGGGGAGACCCAGTACTTC.

This sequence joins TRBV14 and TRBJ1-1; no definite D call. V dropped 4 bases and J dropped 5 bases, with 5 bases sitting between them. Germline-derived CDR1 and CDR2 are SGHDN and FVKESK. The CDR3 runs to 11 residues. CDR3 in amino acids: CASSPRTEAFF. In nucleotides, the CDR3 is TGTGCCAGCAGCCCTCGAACTGAAGCTTTCTTT.